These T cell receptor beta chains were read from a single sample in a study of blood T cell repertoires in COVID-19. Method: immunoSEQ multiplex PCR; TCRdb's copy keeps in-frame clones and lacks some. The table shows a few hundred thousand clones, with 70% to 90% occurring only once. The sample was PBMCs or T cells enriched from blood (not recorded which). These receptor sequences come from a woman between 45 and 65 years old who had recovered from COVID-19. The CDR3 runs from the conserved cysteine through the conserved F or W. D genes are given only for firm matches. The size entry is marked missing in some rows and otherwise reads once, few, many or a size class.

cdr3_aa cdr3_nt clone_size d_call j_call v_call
CASSLVVRGRPNTGELFF TGCGCCAGCAGCTTGGTTGTCAGGGGGCGGCCGAACACCGGGGAGCTGTTTTTT . TRBD1 TRBJ2-2 TRBV5-1
CASSLGQGLTNEKLFF TGTGCCAGCAGCTTGGGACAGGGTTTAACTAATGAAAAACTGTTTTTT . TRBD1 TRBJ1-4 TRBV7-2
CASSLLGSSSYEQYF TGTGCCAGCAGTTTATTGGGCAGCAGCTCCTACGAGCAGTACTTC . . TRBJ2-7 TRBV27
CASSLGSGTGVGYTF TGTGCCAGCAGCTTAGGGTCCGGGACAGGGGTGGGCTACACCTTC . TRBD1 TRBJ1-2 TRBV7-2
CASSWDRASTGELFF TGTGCCAGTAGTTGGGACAGGGCCAGCACCGGGGAGCTGTTTTTT few TRBD1 TRBJ2-2 TRBV19
CASSRKQVNNSPLHF TGTGCCAGCAGCCGCAAACAGGTGAATAATTCACCCCTCCACTTT . . TRBJ1-6 TRBV3-1/TRBV3-2
CASTRGRNEKLFF TGTGCCAGTACCAGGGGGAGGAATGAAAAACTGTTTTTT . TRBD1 TRBJ1-4 TRBV6-5
CASSLLLGAGRNEQFF TGTGCCAGCAGCTTGCTACTCGGGGCGGGACGAAATGAGCAGTTCTTC . . TRBJ2-1 TRBV5-6
CASSPRQGSYTF TGTGCCAGCAGCCCTAGACAGGGTAGCTACACCTTC . TRBD1 TRBJ1-2 TRBV7-3
CTTVGLAGGSYEQYF TGTACCACCGTGGGACTAGCGGGAGGCTCCTACGAGCAGTACTTC . TRBD2 TRBJ2-7 TRBV27
CASSAISGSVKGTQYF TGTGCCAGCAGCGCTATTAGCGGGAGTGTGAAAGGTACGCAGTATTTT . TRBD2 TRBJ2-3 TRBV9
CASSQVIGIAGELFF TGTGCCAGCAGCCAAGTGATCGGGATCGCCGGGGAGCTGTTTTTT . . TRBJ2-2 TRBV4-2
CASSPNPAGAGVGYGYTF TGCGCCAGCAGCCCTAACCCTGCAGGGGCAGGGGTGGGGTATGGCTACACCTTC . . TRBJ1-2 TRBV4-1